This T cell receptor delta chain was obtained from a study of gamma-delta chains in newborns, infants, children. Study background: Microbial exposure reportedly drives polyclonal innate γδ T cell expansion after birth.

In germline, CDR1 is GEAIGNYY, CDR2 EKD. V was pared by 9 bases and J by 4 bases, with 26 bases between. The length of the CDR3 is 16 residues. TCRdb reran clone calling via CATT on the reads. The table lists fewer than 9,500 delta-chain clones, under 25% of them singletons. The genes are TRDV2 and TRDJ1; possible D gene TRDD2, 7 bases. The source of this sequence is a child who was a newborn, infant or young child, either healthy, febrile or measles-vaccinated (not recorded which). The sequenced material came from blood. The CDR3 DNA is TGTGCCAGCAGACCTGTTCCTACCTGGGGATTCGATAAACTCATCTTT. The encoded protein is CASRPVPTWGFDKLIF.